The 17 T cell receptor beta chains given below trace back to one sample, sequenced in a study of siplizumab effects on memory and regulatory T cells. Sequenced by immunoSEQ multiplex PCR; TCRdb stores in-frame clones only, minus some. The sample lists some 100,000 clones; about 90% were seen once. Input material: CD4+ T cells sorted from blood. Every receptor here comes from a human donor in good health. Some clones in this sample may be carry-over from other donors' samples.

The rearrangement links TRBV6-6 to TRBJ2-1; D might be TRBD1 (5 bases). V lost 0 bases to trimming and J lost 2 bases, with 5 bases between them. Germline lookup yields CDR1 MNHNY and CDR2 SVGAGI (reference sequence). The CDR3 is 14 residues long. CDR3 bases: TGTGCCAGCAGTTACTCACAGGCCTACAATGAGCAGTTCTTC. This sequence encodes CASSYSQAYNEQFF.

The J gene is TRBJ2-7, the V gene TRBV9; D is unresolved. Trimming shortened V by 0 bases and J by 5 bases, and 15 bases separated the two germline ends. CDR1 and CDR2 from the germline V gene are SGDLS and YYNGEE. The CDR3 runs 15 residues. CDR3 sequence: CASSVAHVGFNEQYF. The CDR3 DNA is TGTGCCAGCAGCGTAGCCCACGTTGGTTTTAACGAGCAGTACTTC. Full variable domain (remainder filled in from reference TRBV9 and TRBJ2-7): DSGVTQTPKHLITATGQRVTLRCSPRSGDLSVYWYQQSLDQGLQFLIQYYNGEERAKGNILERFSAQQFPDLHSELNLSSLELGDSALYFCASSVAHVGFNEQYFGPGTRLTVT.

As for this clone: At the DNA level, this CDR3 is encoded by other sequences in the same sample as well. CDR3 loop: CAISERGQNYEQYF. CDR3 nucleotide sequence: TGTGCCATCAGCGAAAGGGGGCAAAACTACGAGCAGTACTTC. This chain links TRBV10-3 with TRBJ2-7; 7 nucleotides align to TRBD1. V shed 6 bases and J 3 bases; nucleotides not matched to a gene: 8. The CDR3 is made up of 14 amino acids. Germline CDR1 reads ENHRY; CDR2 reads SYGVKD.

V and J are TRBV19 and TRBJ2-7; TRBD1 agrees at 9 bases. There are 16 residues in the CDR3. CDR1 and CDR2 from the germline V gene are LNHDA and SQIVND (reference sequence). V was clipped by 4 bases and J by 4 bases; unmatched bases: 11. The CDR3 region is CASSKSTGGFLYEQYF. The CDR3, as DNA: TGTGCCAGTAGTAAATCAACAGGGGGCTTTCTGTACGAGCAGTACTTC. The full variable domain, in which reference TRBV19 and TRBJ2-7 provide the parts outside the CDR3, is DGGITQSPKYLFRKEGQNVTLSCEQNLNHDAMYWYRQDPGQGLRLIYYSQIVNDFQKGDIAEGYSVSREKKESFPLTVTSAQKNPTAFYLCASSKSTGGFLYEQYFGPGTRLTVT.

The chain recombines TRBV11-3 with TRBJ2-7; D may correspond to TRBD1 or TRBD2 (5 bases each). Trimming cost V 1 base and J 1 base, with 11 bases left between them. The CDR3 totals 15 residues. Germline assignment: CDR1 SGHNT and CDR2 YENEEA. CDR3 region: CASSLAAGASYEQYF. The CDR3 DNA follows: TGTGCCAGCAGCTTAGCTGCCGGGGCATCCTACGAGCAGTACTTC.

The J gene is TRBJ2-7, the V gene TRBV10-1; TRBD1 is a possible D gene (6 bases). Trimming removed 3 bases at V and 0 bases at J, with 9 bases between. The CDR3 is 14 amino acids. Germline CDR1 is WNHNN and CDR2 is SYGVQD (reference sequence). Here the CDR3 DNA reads TGCGCCAGCAGTGAAAGACAGGACTCCTACGAGCAGTACTTC. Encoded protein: CASSERQDSYEQYF.

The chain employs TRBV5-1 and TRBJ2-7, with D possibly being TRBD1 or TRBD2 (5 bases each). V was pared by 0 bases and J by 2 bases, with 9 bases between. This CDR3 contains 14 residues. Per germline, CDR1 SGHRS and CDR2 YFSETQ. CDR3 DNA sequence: TGCGCCAGCAGCTTGGAGGGACCACCCTACGAGCAGTACTTC. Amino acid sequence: CASSLEGPPYEQYF.

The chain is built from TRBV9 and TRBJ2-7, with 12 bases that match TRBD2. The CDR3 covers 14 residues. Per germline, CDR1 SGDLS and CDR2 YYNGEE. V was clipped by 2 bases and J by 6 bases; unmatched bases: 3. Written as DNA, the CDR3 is TGTGCCAGCAGCGTGGTACTAGCGGGAGGCGAGCAGTACTTC. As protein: CASSVVLAGGEQYF.

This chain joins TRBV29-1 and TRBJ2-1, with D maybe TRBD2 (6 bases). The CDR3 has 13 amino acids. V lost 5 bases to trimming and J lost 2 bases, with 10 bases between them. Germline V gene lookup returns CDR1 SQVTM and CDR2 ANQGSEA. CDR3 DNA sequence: TGCAGCGTTAGGACTACGACCTACAATGAGCAGTTCTTC. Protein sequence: CSVRTTTYNEQFF.

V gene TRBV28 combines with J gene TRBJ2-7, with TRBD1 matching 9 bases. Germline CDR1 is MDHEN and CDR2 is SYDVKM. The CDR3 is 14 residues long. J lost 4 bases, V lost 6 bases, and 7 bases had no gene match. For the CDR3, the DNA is TGTGCCAGCAGATATACAGGGGGCGGTTACGAGCAGTACTTC. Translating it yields CASRYTGGGYEQYF. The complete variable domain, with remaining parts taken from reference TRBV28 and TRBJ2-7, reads DVKVTQSSRYLVKRTGEKVFLECVQDMDHENMFWYRQDPGLGLRLIYFSYDVKMKEKGDIPEGYSVSREKKERFSLILESASTNQTSMYLCASRYTGGGYEQYFGPGTRLTVT.

CDR3 nucleotide sequence: TGTGCCTGGAGTGTACTGCTAGCGGGAGGGAATGAGCAGTTCTTC. This encodes CAWSVLLAGGNEQFF. The chain employs TRBV30 and TRBJ2-1, with 12 positions matching TRBD2. The CDR3 is made up of 15 amino acids. Losses at the gene ends were 0 bases for V and 7 bases for J; bases not matched to a gene: 4. Germline CDR1 and CDR2: GTSNPN and SVGIG (reference sequence).

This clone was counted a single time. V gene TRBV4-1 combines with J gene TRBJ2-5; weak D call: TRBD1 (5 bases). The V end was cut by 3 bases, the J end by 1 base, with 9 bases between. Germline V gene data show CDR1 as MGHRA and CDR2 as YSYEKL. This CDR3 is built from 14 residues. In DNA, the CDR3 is TGCGCCAGCAGCCACCCAGGGTCCCAAGAGACCCAGTACTTC. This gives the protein CASSHPGSQETQYF.

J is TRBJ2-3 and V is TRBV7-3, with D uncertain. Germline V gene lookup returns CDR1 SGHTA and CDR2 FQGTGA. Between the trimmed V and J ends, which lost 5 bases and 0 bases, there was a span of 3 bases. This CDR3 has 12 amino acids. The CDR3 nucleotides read TGTGCCAGCAGCCCAAGCACAGATACGCAGTATTTT. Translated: CASSPSTDTQYF.

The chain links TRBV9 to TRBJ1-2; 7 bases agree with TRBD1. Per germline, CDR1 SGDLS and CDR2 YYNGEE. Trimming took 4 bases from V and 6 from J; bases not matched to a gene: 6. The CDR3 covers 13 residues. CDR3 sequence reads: CASSPRDSNGYTF. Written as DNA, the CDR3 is TGTGCCAGCAGCCCTAGGGACAGTAATGGCTACACCTTC. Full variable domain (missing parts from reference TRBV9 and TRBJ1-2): DSGVTQTPKHLITATGQRVTLRCSPRSGDLSVYWYQQSLDQGLQFLIQYYNGEERAKGNILERFSAQQFPDLHSELNLSSLELGDSALYFCASSPRDSNGYTFGSGTRLTVV.

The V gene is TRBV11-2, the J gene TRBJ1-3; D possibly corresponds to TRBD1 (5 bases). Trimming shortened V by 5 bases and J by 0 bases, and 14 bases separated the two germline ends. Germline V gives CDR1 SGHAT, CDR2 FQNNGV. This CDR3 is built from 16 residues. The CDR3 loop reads CASSPRADSSGNTIYF. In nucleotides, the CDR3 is TGTGCCAGCAGCCCCAGGGCAGATAGCTCTGGAAACACCATATATTTT.

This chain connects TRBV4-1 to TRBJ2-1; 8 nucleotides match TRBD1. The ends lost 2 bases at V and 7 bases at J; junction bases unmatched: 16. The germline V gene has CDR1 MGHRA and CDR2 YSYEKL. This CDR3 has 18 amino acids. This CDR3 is CASSQITGGTPAGNEQFF. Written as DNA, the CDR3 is TGCGCCAGCAGCCAAATAACAGGGGGGACTCCAGCGGGTAATGAGCAGTTCTTC.

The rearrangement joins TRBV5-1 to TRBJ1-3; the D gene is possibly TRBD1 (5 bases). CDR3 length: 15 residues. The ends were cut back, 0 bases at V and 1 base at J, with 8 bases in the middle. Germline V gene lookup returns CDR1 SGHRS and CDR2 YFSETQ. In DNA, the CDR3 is TGCGCCAGCAGCTTGGAGACAGCTTCTGGAAACACCATATATTTT. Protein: CASSLETASGNTIYF.